This TCR beta chain derives from a study of response to subunit inactivated influenza vaccine. The study, taken as a whole, reports: Authors suggested that a seasonal influenza vaccination recruits few new T cells each time.

Via MiXCR, TCRdb re-called the RT-PCR reads, giving one row per CDR3 protein. The sample has 450,000 to 700,000 distinct CDR3 sequences, less than 15% seen once. With regard to this clonotype: What it binds is unknown.

The CDR3 runs to 14 residues. Per the germline V gene, CDR1 is SGHRS and CDR2 is YFSETQ. Trimming took 4 bases from V and 8 from J; bases not matched to a gene: 8. V gene TRBV5-1 combines with J gene TRBJ1-4; 7 nucleotides match TRBD1. The sample in question was PBMCs from blood, obtained less than 13 days after vaccination. The TCR comes from a man aged 45-65 years who received an inactivated influenza vaccine. The CDR3 bases are TGCGCCAGCAGCCCGGGACAGCGGGGGGAAAAACTGTTTTTT. Its translation: CASSPGQRGEKLFF.